A single T cell receptor beta chain is shown here with its context. TCRdb keeps only in-frame clones here, not all; method: immunoSEQ multiplex PCR. Seen here are approximately 200,000 clones, 65% to 90% observed once, and the top ten hold about 8%. This record belongs to a study of blood T cell repertoires in COVID-19. Background on the study: Specimens from acute and convalescent COVID-19 originated in the United States, Italy and Spain.

The germline CDR1 and CDR2 sequences are LNHDA and SQIVND (reference sequence). CDR3 length: 13 residues. Trimming left V 2 bases short and J 5 bases short, with 7 bases between. This TCR was sampled from a woman between 50 and 59 years old with acute or convalescent COVID-19. Sequenced material: peripheral blood. The chain employs TRBV19 and TRBJ2-1, with unresolved D. The CDR3, as DNA: TGTGCCAGTAGTATATTGGAGAACAATGAGCAGTTCTTC. It encodes CASSILENNEQFF.